This T cell receptor beta chain derives from a study of shared clonotypes between healthy human individuals. Study findings and constraints: Measured sharing among donors was expected to vary with sequencing depth. Compared with memory subsets, naive subsets generally had larger estimated richness. Clonotypes that were shared across a few donors made up around 5% of naive CD4 clonotypes.

The CDR3 runs to 14 residues. V gave up 1 base and J gave up 0 bases, with 7 bases separating them. Germline values: CDR1 MGHRA, CDR2 YSYEKL. Authors' analysis steps: Because ImmunoSEQ provided only junction sequences with no quality scores, the filtering differed. Clones were read by immunoSEQ multiplex PCR, and TCRdb kept only the in-frame ones, dropping some. That table furnishes V, J and clone size, whereas the DNA furnished D and trimming. The sample consists of around 1.9 million clones, 93% of them appearing once. This clone showed up just once. The antigen is undetermined. Other DNA sequences in this specimen translate into the identical CDR3. Terminally differentiated effector memory CD45RA+ cells were left out of the naive CD8 fraction, which was CD45RO-negative and positively selected for CCR7.

Specimen: naive CD8+ T cells from PBMCs. This TCR was sampled from a man younger than 35 in good health. Some clones in this sample may be carry-over from other donors' samples. V and J are TRBV4-1 and TRBJ2-7; possible D gene TRBD1, 5 bases. The CDR3 loop is CASSQGQSSYEQYF. DNA for the CDR3: TGCGCCAGCAGCCAAGGACAGAGCTCCTACGAGCAGTACTTC.